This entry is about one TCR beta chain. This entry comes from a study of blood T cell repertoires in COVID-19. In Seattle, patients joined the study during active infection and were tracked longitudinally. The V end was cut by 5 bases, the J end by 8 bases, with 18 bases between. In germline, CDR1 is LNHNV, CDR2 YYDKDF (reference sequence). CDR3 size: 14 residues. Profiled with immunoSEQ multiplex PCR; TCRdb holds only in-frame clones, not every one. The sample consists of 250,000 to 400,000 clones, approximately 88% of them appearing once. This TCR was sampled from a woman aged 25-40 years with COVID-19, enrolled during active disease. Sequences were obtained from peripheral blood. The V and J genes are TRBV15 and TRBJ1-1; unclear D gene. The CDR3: CATSRDPRATEAFF. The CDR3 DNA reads TGTGCCACCAGCCGGGATCCAAGGGCCACAGAAGCTTTCTTT.